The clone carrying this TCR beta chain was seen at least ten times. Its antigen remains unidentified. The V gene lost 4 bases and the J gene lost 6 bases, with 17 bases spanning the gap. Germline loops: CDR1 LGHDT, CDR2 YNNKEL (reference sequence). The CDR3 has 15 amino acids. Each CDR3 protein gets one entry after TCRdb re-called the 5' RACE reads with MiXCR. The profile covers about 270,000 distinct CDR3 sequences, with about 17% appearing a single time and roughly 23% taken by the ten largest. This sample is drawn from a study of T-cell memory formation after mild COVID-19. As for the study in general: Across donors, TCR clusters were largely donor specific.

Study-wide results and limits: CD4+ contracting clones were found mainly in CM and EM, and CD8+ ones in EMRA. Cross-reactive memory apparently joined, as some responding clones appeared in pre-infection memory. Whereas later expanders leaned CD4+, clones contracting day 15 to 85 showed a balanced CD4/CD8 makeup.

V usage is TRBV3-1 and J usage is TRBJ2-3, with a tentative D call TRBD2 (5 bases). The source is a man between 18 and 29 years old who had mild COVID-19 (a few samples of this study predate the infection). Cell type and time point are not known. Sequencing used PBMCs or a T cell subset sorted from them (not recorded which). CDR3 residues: CASSLQSGFRDTQYF. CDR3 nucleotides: TGTGCCAGCAGCCTCCAAAGCGGTTTTAGGGATACGCAGTATTTT.